This T cell receptor beta chain was identified in a study of beta chain features in type 1 diabetes. This clone was detected many times. Germline CDR1 SNHLY, CDR2 FYNNEI. Trimming cost V 1 base and J 4 bases, with 2 bases left between them. The CDR3 sequence is 12 residues long. The authors reverse transcribed all of the isolated RNA, so sequencing captured expressed TCRB transcripts. Produced via immunoSEQ multiplex PCR; TCRdb's table is partial and in-frame only. The repertoire holds about 300,000 clones, with approximately 8% as singletons. In all sorted populations, purity surpassed 95%. The specimen sequenced was central memory CD4+ T cells from blood. The clonotype comes from a woman aged 18-35 years in good health. J is TRBJ1-5 and V is TRBV2; D remains unclear. The CDR3 here is CASSEGNQPQHF. CDR3 coding DNA: TGTGCCAGCAGTGAAGGGAATCAGCCCCAGCATTTT.